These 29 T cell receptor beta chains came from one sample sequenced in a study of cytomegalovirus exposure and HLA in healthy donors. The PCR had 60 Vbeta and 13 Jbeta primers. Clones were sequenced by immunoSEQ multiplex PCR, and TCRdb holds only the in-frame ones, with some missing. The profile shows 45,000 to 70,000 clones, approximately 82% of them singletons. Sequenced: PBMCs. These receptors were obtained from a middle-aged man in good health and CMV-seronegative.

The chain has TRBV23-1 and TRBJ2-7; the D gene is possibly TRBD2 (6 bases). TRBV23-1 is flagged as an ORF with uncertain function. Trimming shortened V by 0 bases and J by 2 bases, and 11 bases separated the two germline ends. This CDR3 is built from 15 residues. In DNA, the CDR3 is TGCGCCAGCAGTCAATCGTGGGACTGCCCCTACGAGCAGTACTTC. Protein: CASSQSWDCPYEQYF.

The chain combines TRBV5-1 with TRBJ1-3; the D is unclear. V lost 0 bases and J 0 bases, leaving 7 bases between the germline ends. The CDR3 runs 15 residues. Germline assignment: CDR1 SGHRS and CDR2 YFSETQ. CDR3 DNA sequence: TGCGCCAGCAGCTTGGTGACAAACTCTGGAAACACCATATATTTT. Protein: CASSLVTNSGNTIYF. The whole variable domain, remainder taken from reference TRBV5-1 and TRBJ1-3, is KAGVTQTPRYLIKTRGQQVTLSCSPISGHRSVSWYQQTPGQGLQFLFEYFSETQRNKGNFPGRFSGRQFSNSRSEMNVSTLELGDSALYLCASSLVTNSGNTIYFGEGSWLTVV.

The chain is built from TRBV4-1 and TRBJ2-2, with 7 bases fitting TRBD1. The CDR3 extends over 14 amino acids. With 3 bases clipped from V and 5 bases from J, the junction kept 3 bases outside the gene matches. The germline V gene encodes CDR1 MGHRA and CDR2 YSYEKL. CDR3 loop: CASSQQTGTGELFF. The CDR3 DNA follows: TGCGCCAGCAGCCAGCAGACAGGGACCGGGGAGCTGTTTTTT.

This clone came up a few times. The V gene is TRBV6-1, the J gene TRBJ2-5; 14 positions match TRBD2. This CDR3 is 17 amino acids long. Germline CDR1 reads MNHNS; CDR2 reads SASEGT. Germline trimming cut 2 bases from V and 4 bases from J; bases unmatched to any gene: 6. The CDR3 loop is CASSEPGTSGSLETQYF. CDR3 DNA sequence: TGTGCCAGCAGTGAACCCGGGACTAGCGGGAGCCTAGAGACCCAGTACTTC.

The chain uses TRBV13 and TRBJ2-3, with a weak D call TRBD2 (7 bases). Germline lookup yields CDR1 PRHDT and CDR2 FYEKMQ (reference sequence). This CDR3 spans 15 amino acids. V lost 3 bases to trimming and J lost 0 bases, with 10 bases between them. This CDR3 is CASSFRGGSTDTQYF. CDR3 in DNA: TGTGCCAGCAGCTTTAGGGGGGGTAGCACAGATACGCAGTATTTT.

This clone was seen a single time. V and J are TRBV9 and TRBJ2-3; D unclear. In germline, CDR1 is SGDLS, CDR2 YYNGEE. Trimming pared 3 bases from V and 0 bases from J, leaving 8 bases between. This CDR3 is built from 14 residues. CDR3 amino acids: CASSDGYSTDTQYF. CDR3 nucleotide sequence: TGTGCCAGCAGCGACGGGTACAGCACAGATACGCAGTATTTT.

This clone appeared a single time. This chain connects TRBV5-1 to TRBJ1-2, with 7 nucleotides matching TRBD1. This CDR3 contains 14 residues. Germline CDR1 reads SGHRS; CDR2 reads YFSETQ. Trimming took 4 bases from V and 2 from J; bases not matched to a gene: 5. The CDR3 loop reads CASSPLGQNYGYTF. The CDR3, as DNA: TGCGCCAGCAGCCCTTTGGGACAGAACTATGGCTACACCTTC. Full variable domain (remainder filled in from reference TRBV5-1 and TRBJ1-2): KAGVTQTPRYLIKTRGQQVTLSCSPISGHRSVSWYQQTPGQGLQFLFEYFSETQRNKGNFPGRFSGRQFSNSRSEMNVSTLELGDSALYLCASSPLGQNYGYTFGSGTRLTVV.

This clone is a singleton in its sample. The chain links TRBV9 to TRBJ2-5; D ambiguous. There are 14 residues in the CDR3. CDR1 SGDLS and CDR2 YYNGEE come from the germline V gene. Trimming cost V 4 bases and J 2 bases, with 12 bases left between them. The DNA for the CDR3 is TGTGCCAGCAGCCCCCCCCAGGCGCAAGAGACCCAGTACTTC. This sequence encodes CASSPPQAQETQYF.

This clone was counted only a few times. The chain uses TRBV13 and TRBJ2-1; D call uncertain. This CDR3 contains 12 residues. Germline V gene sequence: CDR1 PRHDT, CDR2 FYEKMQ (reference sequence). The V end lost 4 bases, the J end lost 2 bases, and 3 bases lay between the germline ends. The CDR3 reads CASSSTYNEQFF. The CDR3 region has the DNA TGTGCCAGCAGCTCCACCTACAATGAGCAGTTCTTC.

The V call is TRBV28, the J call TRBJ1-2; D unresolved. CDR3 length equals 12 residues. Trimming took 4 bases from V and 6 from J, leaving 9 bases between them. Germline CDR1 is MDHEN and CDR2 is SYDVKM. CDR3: CASSSPSNGYTF. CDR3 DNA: TGTGCCAGCAGTTCCCCTAGCAATGGCTACACCTTC.

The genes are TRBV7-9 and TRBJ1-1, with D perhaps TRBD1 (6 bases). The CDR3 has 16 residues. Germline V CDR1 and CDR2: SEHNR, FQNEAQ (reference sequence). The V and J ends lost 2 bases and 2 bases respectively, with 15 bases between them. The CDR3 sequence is CASSLFRARGNTEAFF. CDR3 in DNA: TGTGCCAGCAGCTTATTTCGTGCCAGGGGTAACACTGAAGCTTTCTTT.

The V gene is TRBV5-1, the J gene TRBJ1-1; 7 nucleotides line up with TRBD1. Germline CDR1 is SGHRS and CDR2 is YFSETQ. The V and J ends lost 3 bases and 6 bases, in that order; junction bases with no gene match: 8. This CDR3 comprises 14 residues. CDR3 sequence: CASSSTGFGSEAFF. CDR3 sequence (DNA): TGCGCCAGCAGCTCGACAGGGTTCGGGTCTGAAGCTTTCTTT.

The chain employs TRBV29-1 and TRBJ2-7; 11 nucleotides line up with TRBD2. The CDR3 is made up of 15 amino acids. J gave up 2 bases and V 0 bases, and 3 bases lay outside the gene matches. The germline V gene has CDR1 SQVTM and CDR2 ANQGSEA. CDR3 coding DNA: TGCAGCGTTGAAGATCCTAGCGGGGGGACCTACGAGCAGTACTTC. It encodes CSVEDPSGGTYEQYF.

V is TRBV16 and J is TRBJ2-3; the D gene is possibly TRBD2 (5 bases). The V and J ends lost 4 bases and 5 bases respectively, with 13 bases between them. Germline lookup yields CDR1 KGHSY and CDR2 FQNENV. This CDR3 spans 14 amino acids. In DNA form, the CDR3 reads TGTGCCAGCAGCCGTTCCTCGAGCGGAGATACGCAGTATTTT. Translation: CASSRSSSGDTQYF.

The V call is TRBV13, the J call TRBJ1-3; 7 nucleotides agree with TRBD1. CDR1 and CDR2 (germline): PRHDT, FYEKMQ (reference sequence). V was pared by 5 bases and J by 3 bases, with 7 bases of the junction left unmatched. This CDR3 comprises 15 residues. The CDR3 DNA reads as TGTGCCAGCAGCCCGACAGGGAAAAGTGGAAACACCATATATTTT. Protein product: CASSPTGKSGNTIYF.

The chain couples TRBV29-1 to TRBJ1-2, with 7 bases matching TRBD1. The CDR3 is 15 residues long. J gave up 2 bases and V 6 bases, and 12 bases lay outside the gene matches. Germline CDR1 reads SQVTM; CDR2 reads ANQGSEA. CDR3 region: CSVPRPTGKNYGYTF. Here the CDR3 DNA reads TGCAGCGTCCCTCGCCCGACAGGGAAAAACTATGGCTACACCTTC.

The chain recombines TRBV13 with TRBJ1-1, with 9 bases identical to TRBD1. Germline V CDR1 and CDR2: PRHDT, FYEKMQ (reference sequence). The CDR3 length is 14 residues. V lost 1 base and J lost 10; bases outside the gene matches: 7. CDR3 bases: TGTGCCAGCAGCTTAGAAGACAGGGGGATGGCAGCTTTCTTT. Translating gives CASSLEDRGMAAFF.

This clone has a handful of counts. CDR3 residues: CASSNPRTSTDTQYF. The CDR3 DNA is TGTGCCAGTAGTAACCCTAGGACTAGCACAGATACGCAGTATTTT. This rearrangement joins TRBV19 to TRBJ2-3; D possibly corresponds to TRBD2 (5 bases). Per germline, CDR1 LNHDA and CDR2 SQIVND (reference sequence). The V and J ends lost 4 bases and 0 bases respectively, with 11 bases between them. CDR3 size: 15 residues.

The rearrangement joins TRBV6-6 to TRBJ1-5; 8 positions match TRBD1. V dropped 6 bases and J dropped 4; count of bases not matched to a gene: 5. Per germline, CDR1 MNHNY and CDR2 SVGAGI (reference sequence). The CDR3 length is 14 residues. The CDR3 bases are TGTGCCAGCAGCACAACAGGGGGAAATCAGCCCCAGCATTTT. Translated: CASSTTGGNQPQHF.

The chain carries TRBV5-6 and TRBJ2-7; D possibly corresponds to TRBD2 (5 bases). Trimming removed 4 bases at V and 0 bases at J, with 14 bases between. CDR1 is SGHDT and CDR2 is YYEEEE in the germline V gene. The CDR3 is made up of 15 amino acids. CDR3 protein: CASSPRVSASYEQYF. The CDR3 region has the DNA TGTGCCAGCAGCCCCCGGGTTAGCGCCTCCTACGAGCAGTACTTC.

CDR3 nucleotides: TGCGCCAGCAGCTTGTCGAGACCGGGACAGGCAGATACGCAGTATTTT. Translated, it gives CASSLSRPGQADTQYF. V gene TRBV5-1 combines with J gene TRBJ2-3; 8 bases fit TRBD1. The CDR3 has 16 residues. Per the germline V gene, CDR1 is SGHRS and CDR2 is YFSETQ. V lost 1 base and J lost 4; bases outside the gene matches: 8.

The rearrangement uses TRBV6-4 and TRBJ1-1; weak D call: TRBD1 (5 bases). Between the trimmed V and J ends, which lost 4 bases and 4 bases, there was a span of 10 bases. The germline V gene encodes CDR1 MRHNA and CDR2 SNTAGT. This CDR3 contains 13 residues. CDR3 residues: CASSVEQATEAFF. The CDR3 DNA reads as TGTGCCAGCAGTGTCGAACAGGCCACTGAAGCTTTCTTT.

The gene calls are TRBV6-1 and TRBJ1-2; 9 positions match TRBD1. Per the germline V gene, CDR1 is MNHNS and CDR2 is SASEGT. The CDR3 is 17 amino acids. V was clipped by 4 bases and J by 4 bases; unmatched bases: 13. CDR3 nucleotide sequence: TGTGCCAGCAGTGCGCCGGGACAGGGAGGCGGCAGCTATGGCTACACCTTC. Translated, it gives CASSAPGQGGGSYGYTF.

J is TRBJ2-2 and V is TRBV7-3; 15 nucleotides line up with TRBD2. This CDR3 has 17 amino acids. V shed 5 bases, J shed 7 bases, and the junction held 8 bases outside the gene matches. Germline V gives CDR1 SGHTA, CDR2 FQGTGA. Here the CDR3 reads CASSPGTSGGIHGELFF. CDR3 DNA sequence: TGTGCCAGCAGCCCCGGGACTAGCGGGGGGATACACGGGGAGCTGTTTTTT. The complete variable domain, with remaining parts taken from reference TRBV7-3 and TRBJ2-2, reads GAGVSQTPSNKVTEKGKYVELRCDPISGHTALYWYRQSLGQGPEFLIYFQGTGAADDSGLPNDRFFAVRPEGSVSTLKIQRTERGDSAVYLCASSPGTSGGIHGELFFGEGSRLTVL.

The CDR3 reads CASSPFAGDHNEQFF. The CDR3 region has the DNA TGTGCCAGCTCACCATTTGCGGGGGACCACAATGAGCAGTTCTTC. J is TRBJ2-1 and V is TRBV18; 7 bases map to TRBD2. The V and J ends lost 2 bases and 5 bases, in that order; junction bases with no gene match: 6. This CDR3 has 15 residues. Per the germline V gene, CDR1 is KGHSH and CDR2 is LQKENI. Using reference TRBV18 and TRBJ2-1 for the parts outside the CDR3, the full variable domain is NAGVMQNPRHLVRRRGQEARLRCSPMKGHSHVYWYRQLPEEGLKFMVYLQKENIIDESGMPKERFSAEFPKEGPSILRIQQVVRGDSAAYFCASSPFAGDHNEQFFGPGTRLTVL.

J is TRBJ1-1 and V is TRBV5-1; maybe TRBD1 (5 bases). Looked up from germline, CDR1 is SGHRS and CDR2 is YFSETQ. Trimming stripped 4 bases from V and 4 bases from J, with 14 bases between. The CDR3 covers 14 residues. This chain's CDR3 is CASSPSIGGTEAFF. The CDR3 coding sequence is TGCGCCAGCAGCCCATCAATCGGGGGCACTGAAGCTTTCTTT. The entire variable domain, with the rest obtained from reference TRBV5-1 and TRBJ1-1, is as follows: KAGVTQTPRYLIKTRGQQVTLSCSPISGHRSVSWYQQTPGQGLQFLFEYFSETQRNKGNFPGRFSGRQFSNSRSEMNVSTLELGDSALYLCASSPSIGGTEAFFGQGTRLTVV.

CDR3 region: CASSPVGDQPQHF. The CDR3 DNA is TGTGCCAGCAGCCCCGTGGGAGATCAGCCCCAGCATTTT. J is TRBJ1-5 and V is TRBV7-9; D is unresolved. Per the germline V gene, CDR1 is SEHNR and CDR2 is FQNEAQ (reference sequence). The CDR3 has 13 residues. V was pared by 5 bases and J by 5 bases, with 10 bases between.

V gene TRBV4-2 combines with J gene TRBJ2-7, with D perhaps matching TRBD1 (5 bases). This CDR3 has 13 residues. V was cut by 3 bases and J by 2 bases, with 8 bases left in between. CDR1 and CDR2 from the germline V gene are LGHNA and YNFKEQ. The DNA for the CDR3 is TGTGCCAGCAGCCAGGGGCTAGCCTACGAGCAGTACTTC. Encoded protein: CASSQGLAYEQYF.

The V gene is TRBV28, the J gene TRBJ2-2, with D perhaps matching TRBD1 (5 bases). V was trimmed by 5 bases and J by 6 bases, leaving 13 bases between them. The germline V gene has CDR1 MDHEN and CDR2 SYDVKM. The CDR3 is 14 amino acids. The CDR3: CASSHQGFAGELFF. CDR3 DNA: TGTGCCAGCAGTCATCAGGGTTTCGCCGGGGAGCTGTTTTTT.